Described below is a single T cell receptor beta chain sequence and its context. This clonotype was recorded at least ten times. What antigen it recognizes has not been identified. The record has no base qualities; no much larger clone is one base away. The entry originates in a study of T cells in Graves' hyperthyroidism and ophthalmopathy (dated by TCRdb to between 2017 and 2020). For context, the study as a whole: Peripheral blood was collected at initial diagnosis, before any treatment. TCR V-J signatures able to tell the groups apart were searched for in a discovery cohort of about a hundred patients, of whom fewer than 45 had Graves' ophthalmopathy and more than 55 had stable Graves' hyperthyroidism. Whether ophthalmopathy could be predicted prospectively was tested in an independent validation cohort made up of roughly 19 hyperthyroidism patients plus 17 patients who later progressed to ophthalmopathy. The approximately 100 discovery patients were randomly split 7:3 into training and test sets. The study also compared thyroid tissue and blood T-cell repertoires from over 5 Graves' hyperthyroidism patients. After blood sampling, hyperthyroidism patients were treated with methimazole at a starting dose of 30 mg daily, and ophthalmopathy patients were treated with high-dose intravenous methylprednisolone. The paper describes TCR Vbeta CDR3 sequencing of roughly 130 peripheral blood samples, made up of fewer than 50 ophthalmopathy patients, roughly 72 hyperthyroidism patients and 17 progressor patients. Summary of the overall study and its limitations: No statistical method was used to fix the sample size in advance, and group allocation was not hidden from the investigators. Most expanded thyroid clonotypes (frequency above 0.001) were also found in blood, which suggests that blood repertoires may mirror thyroid immune responses. In cross-validation, a model built on a 13 V-J signature told ophthalmopathy apart from stable hyperthyroidism with about 90% sensitivity and about 81% specificity, and in testing the same model reached 80%/75%. In validation, the model predicted progression to ophthalmopathy a median of roughly six months before onset, with about 71% sensitivity and roughly 79% specificity.

Based on the germline V gene, the CDR1 and CDR2 sequences are SGHAT and FQNNGV. The trim is 3 bases for V and 7 bases for J, with a gap of 19 bases between the germline ends. Spanning cysteine to phenylalanine, the CDR3 consists of 16 amino acids. The CDR3 DNA has 48 bases and is translated from base 1. Amplification of TCR beta CDR3 regions was carried out from RNA transcripts. A first-round RT-PCR of the TCR CDR3 used the HTBI primer set with the Qiagen OneStep RT-PCR kit. The libraries were constructed in a second round of multiplex PCR and then size-selected and purified. The libraries were sequenced on an Illumina HiSeq2000 using paired-end 100 bp reads. The original methods were these. SOAPnuke was used to process the raw data, with reads discarded if the reads contained adapters or uncalled bases, had a mean Phred below 15, or lacked an exact constant-primer or identifier match. High-quality paired reads were merged with COPE v1.2.5, and unique nucleotide sequences were defined as clonotypes. MiTCR v1.1 was used to align clonotypes to the IMGT TRBV, TRBD and TRBJ reference segments. The analysis included only V-J combinations with a frequency above 0.0001, which together covered more than 99% of the repertoires. The TCS score was defined as the ratio of F50 (clonal expansion) to E x V (chaos), calculated using BLOSUM62-based TCRdist between CDR3 peptides within each V-J. Welch's t-statistics and random forest reduced fewer than 550 V-J features to 10 to 15, which were used in a naive Bayes classifier (R e1071). TCRdb ran its own pipeline on the public reads, namely fastp trimming at Q25 and MiXCR clone calling, and kept in-frame beta chains. Rows with one shared CDR3 protein collapse into an entry with the most common genes and DNA. The V and J calls were determined by TCRdb, not by the authors. The sample has about 360,000 distinct CDR3 sequences on record, around 14% of them singletons. In total, the top ten clones hold less than 10% of the sample.

Graves' hyperthyroidism was defined as stable when no progression to ophthalmopathy occurred over 18 months of follow-up. The hyperthyroidism patients were between 18 and 65 years old and newly diagnosed, with a disease duration of less than 2 months. Patients with uncontrolled infections, other autoimmune diseases, pregnancy or lactation were excluded. Diagnoses relied on clinical symptoms, serum thyroxine and TRAb, thyroid ultrasound and orbital computed tomography. Ficoll-Paque density gradient centrifugation was used to isolate PBMCs from around 10 ml of fresh peripheral blood. Total RNA was extracted using Trizol reagent, and RNA quality was assessed on an Agilent 2100 Bioanalyzer.

This TCR was sampled from a woman aged 18-30 years with Graves' hyperthyroidism. This receptor chain uses TRBV11-2 and TRBJ2-1, and perhaps TRBD2 as D gene, on 7 matching bases. The sequenced sample consisted of blood. DNA sequence: TGTGCCAGCAGCTTGGGTTTGGGGGGGGCCAGGAATGAGCAGTTCTTC. Its protein product is CASSLGLGGARNEQFF.